The 19 T cell receptor beta chains in this list originate from one sample, sequenced in a study of CD8 T cells in Susac syndrome. Random hexamers were used to reverse transcribe an amount of roughly 0.45 to 1 ug RNA. TCRdb itself ran the immunoSEQ multiplex PCR reads through MiXCR, one entry per CDR3 protein. The sample lists around 140,000 distinct CDR3 sequences; 85% to 95% were seen once. Material: CD4+ T cells from PBMCs. The receptor set was obtained from a human donor with multiple sclerosis.

This clonotype appeared once. V and J are TRBV29-1 and TRBJ2-4; tentatively, D is TRBD1 or TRBD2 (7 bases each). Germline-derived CDR1 and CDR2 are SQVTM and ANQGSEA. The V end lost 6 bases, the J end lost 5 bases, and 20 bases lay between the germline ends. The CDR3 covers 15 residues. CDR3 amino acids: CSVAQGEGLENIQYF. DNA for the CDR3: TGCAGCGTGGCGCAGGGGGAGGGGCTAGAAAACATTCAGTACTTC.

This sequence joins TRBV7-2 and TRBJ2-7; no clear D. Trimming shortened V by 0 bases and J by 2 bases, and 17 bases separated the two germline ends. This CDR3 contains 17 residues. Germline lookup yields CDR1 SGHTA and CDR2 FQGNSA. CDR3 amino acids: CASSLAPWQSYTYEQYF. CDR3 nucleotides: TGTGCCAGCAGCTTAGCCCCATGGCAGAGCTATACCTACGAGCAGTACTTC.

The J gene is TRBJ1-2, the V gene TRBV4-3; the D gene is possibly TRBD1 (5 bases). V lost 4 bases and J 8 bases, leaving 20 bases between the germline ends. Germline V CDR1 and CDR2: LGHNA, YSLEER. This CDR3 region has 15 residues. CDR3 in amino acids: CASSPTRVGDEGYTF. CDR3 bases: TGCGCCAGCAGCCCAACCCGTGTGGGGGACGAAGGCTACACCTTC.

The chain is built from TRBV19 and TRBJ2-1, with 7 bases fitting TRBD2. This CDR3 contains 15 residues. The J segment lost 9 bases and the V segment lost 3 bases, leaving 11 bases of the junction unmatched. Germline CDR1 is LNHDA and CDR2 is SQIVND (reference sequence). The CDR3 protein is CASSIAGARLSEQFF. CDR3 in DNA: TGTGCCAGTAGTATTGCGGGAGCCCGATTATCTGAGCAGTTCTTC. The whole variable domain, filled in from reference TRBV19 and TRBJ2-1, reads DGGITQSPKYLFRKEGQNVTLSCEQNLNHDAMYWYRQDPGQGLRLIYYSQIVNDFQKGDIAEGYSVSREKKESFPLTVTSAQKNPTAFYLCASSIAGARLSEQFFGPGTRLTVL.

This clonotype came up a few times. The gene calls are TRBV19 and TRBJ2-5, with 9 bases identical to TRBD2. The trim removed 7 bases at V and 5 bases at J, leaving 5 bases unmatched. Germline CDR1 reads LNHDA; CDR2 reads SQIVND (reference sequence). This CDR3 spans 13 amino acids. As DNA, the CDR3 is TGTGCCAGTAAACTAGCGGGTGGGGAGACCCAGTACTTC. This translates into CASKLAGGETQYF.

The V gene is TRBV9, the J gene TRBJ2-7, with 9 bases aligning to TRBD2. V lost 6 bases and J lost 7; bases outside the gene matches: 14. The CDR3 is 15 residues long. Germline V gene data show CDR1 as SGDLS and CDR2 as YYNGEE. In nucleotides, the CDR3 is TGTGCCAGCAATTTCGGCGGGAGGGCCGGTCAGGAGCAGTACTTC. As protein: CASNFGGRAGQEQYF.

The CDR3 DNA reads TGCGCCAGCAGCCCTAGAGAACGGGGGGTGTCCAAAAACATTCAGTACTTC. Amino acid sequence: CASSPRERGVSKNIQYF. The V call is TRBV4-1, the J call TRBJ2-4, with TRBD2 matching over 7 bases. The V segment lost 4 bases and the J segment 2 bases; nucleotides outside the gene matches: 11. The CDR3 is 17 residues long. Germline CDR1 reads MGHRA; CDR2 reads YSYEKL.

This clonotype has more than one count but fewer than ten. Germline and junction disagree at one end, which may indicate a read error. This chain uses TRBV20-1 with TRBJ2-5; 8 bases line up with TRBD1. CDR3 size: 13 residues. Per germline, CDR1 DFQATT and CDR2 SNEGSKA (reference sequence). Here the CDR3 reads CSARGQGRETQYF. The CDR3 bases are TGCAGTGCCAGAGGACAGGGTCGGGAGACCCAGTACTTC.

This clonotype was detected only once. The chain recombines TRBV6-5 with TRBJ2-7; 10 nucleotides align to TRBD1. With 6 bases clipped from V and 5 bases from J, the junction kept 10 bases outside the gene matches. The V gene's germline CDR1 is MNHEY and CDR2 SVGAGI. There are 15 residues in the CDR3. CDR3 in DNA: TGTGCCAGCAGCTCGTCCGGGACAGGGGTCCACGAGCAGTACTTC. It encodes CASSSSGTGVHEQYF.

The table lists this clonotype with a few counts. V usage is TRBV7-2 and J usage is TRBJ1-2; no firm D call. This CDR3 region has 14 residues. Germline V CDR1 and CDR2: SGHTA, FQGNSA. Between the trimmed V and J ends, which lost 2 bases and 2 bases, there was a span of 9 bases. DNA of the CDR3: TGTGCCAGCAGCTTATCAAGGATGAACTATGGCTACACCTTC. This translates into CASSLSRMNYGYTF. The full variable domain, rest sourced from reference TRBV7-2 and TRBJ1-2, is GAGVSQSPSNKVTEKGKDVELRCDPISGHTALYWYRQSLGQGLEFLIYFQGNSAPDKSGLPSDRFSAERTGGSVSTLTIQRTQQEDSAVYLCASSLSRMNYGYTFGSGTRLTVV.

The genes are TRBV19 and TRBJ1-2; D not resolved. V dropped 5 bases and J dropped 3 bases, with 16 bases sitting between them. Per germline, CDR1 LNHDA and CDR2 SQIVND (reference sequence). The CDR3 sequence is 15 residues long. The CDR3 DNA reads TGTGCCAGTAGTCCCTCCCGGACTGCCGACTATGGCTACACCTTC. Its translation is CASSPSRTADYGYTF.

This clonotype came up once. This rearrangement joins TRBV9 to TRBJ2-7; the match to TRBD2 covers 10 bases. V lost 0 bases and J lost 2; bases outside the gene matches: 5. This CDR3 has 16 amino acids. Germline CDR1 reads SGDLS; CDR2 reads YYNGEE. DNA for the CDR3: TGTGCCAGCAGCGTAGCCCCCGGGACTAGCGCCTACGAGCAGTACTTC. The encoded protein is CASSVAPGTSAYEQYF.

This chain links TRBV19 with TRBJ2-7; 7 bases map to TRBD1. CDR3 size: 14 residues. Germline CDR1 is LNHDA and CDR2 is SQIVND (reference sequence). After removal of 4 bases from V and 6 bases from J, the junction contained 9 bases not matched to a gene. The CDR3, as DNA: TGTGCCAGTAGTACTCACAAGGGGGCGGTCGAGCAGTACTTC. Residues: CASSTHKGAVEQYF.

The gene calls are TRBV5-1 and TRBJ1-2; 7 bases match TRBD1. Germline CDR1 and CDR2: SGHRS and YFSETQ. There are 13 residues in the CDR3. V lost 4 bases to trimming and J lost 8 bases; unmatched junction nucleotides: 8. The CDR3 DNA reads TGCGCCAGCAGCCCAGACAGGGTGACCGGCTACACCTTC. This encodes CASSPDRVTGYTF.

The chain links TRBV2 to TRBJ1-4, with D possibly being TRBD1 (6 bases). CDR1 is SNHLY, CDR2 FYNNEI, per germline. V was pared by 0 bases and J by 5 bases, with 22 bases between. The CDR3 is 19 residues long. The CDR3 sequence: CASSEALGTRGLWNEKLFF. The DNA of the CDR3 is TGTGCCAGCAGTGAAGCGCTGGGGACAAGAGGGCTCTGGAATGAAAAACTGTTTTTT.

This clonotype has just one count. The V and J genes are TRBV7-6 and TRBJ2-5; 8 bases align to TRBD2. Germline values: CDR1 SGHVS, CDR2 FNYEAQ. V was pared by 7 bases and J by 4 bases, with 8 bases of the junction left unmatched. This CDR3 spans 14 amino acids. CDR3 sequence reads: CASKLRAGGETQYF. The CDR3 DNA follows: TGTGCCAGCAAGTTAAGGGCGGGAGGAGAGACCCAGTACTTC.

The rearrangement joins TRBV29-1 to TRBJ2-6; tentative D call: TRBD2 (5 bases). Trimming stripped 4 bases from V and 0 bases from J, with 10 bases between. Germline values: CDR1 SQVTM, CDR2 ANQGSEA. The CDR3 loop spans 15 amino acids. DNA for the CDR3: TGCAGCGTTGTGTCGGGGAGCTCTGGGGCCAACGTCCTGACTTTC. Its translation: CSVVSGSSGANVLTF.

The rearrangement links TRBV9 to TRBJ1-2; D unclear. Germline assignment: CDR1 SGDLS and CDR2 YYNGEE. V was clipped by 7 bases and J by 0 bases, with 13 bases between them. The CDR3 spans 14 residues. The CDR3 nucleotides are TGTGCCAGCGCTGGGGTTACAGCTAACTATGGCTACACCTTC. This codes for CASAGVTANYGYTF.

The chain carries TRBV20-1 and TRBJ2-3, with a weak D call TRBD1 (5 bases). In germline, CDR1 is DFQATT, CDR2 SNEGSKA (reference sequence). The CDR3 spans 14 residues. Trimming pared 1 base from V and 4 bases from J, leaving 12 bases between. CDR3 amino acids: CSARAGHRPDTQYF. The CDR3, as DNA: TGCAGTGCTAGAGCCGGACACCGACCAGATACGCAGTATTTT.